This T cell receptor (beta chain) was documented in a study of shared clonotypes between healthy human individuals. Clones were read by immunoSEQ multiplex PCR, and TCRdb kept only the in-frame ones, dropping some. This sample has 2 million to 3 million clones, with roughly 93% found just once. The clonotype comes from a man younger than 35 in good health. Some clones in this sample may be carry-over from other donors' samples. Sequencing was done on a sample of naive CD4+ T cells from PBMCs. Indicated subset: CD45RA+ positively selected.

The CDR3 loop is CASSRDRGRGTEAFF. The CDR3 DNA reads TGTGCCAGCAGCCGGGACAGGGGGCGGGGGACTGAAGCTTTCTTT. The chain carries TRBV25-1 and TRBJ1-1, with 12 bases identical to TRBD1. Trimming removed 6 bases from V and 5 bases from J; junction bases left unmatched: 7. The CDR3 loop spans 15 amino acids. Germline CDR1 is MGHDK and CDR2 is SYGVNS.